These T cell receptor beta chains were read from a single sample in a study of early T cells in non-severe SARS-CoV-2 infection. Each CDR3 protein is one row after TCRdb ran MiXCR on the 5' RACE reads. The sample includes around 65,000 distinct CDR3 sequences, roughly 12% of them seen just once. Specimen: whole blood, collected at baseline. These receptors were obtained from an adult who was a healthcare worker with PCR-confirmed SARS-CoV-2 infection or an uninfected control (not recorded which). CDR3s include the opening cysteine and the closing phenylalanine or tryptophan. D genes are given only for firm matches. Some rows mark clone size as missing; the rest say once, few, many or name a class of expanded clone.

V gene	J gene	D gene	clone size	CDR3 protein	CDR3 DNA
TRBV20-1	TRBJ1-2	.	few	CSARREAGYTF	TGCAGTGCTAGAAGGGAAGCCGGCTACACCTTC
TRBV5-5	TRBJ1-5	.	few	CASSFRDGNQPQHF	TGTGCCAGCAGCTTCAGGGATGGCAATCAGCCCCAGCATTTT
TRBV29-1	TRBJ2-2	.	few	CSVEEQANTGELFF	TGCAGCGTTGAAGAACAGGCGAACACCGGGGAGCTGTTTTTT
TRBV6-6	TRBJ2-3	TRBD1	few	CASSYGTGSTDTQYF	TGTGCCAGCAGTTACGGGACAGGTAGCACAGATACGCAGTATTTT
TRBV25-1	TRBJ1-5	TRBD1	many	CASSGPKGAGASGNQPQHF	TGTGCCAGCAGTGGGCCGAAGGGGGCTGGAGCAAGTGGCAATCAGCCCCAGCATTTT
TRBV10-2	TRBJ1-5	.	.	CASRDSTNQPQHF	TGCGCCAGCAGGGACAGCACCAATCAGCCCCAGCATTTT
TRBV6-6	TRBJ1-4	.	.	CASSYSGRLNEKLFF	TGTGCCAGCAGTTACTCAGGGCGTCTTAATGAAAAACTGTTTTTT
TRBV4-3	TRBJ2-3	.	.	CASSQDYTRPDTQYF	TGCGCCAGCAGCCAAGACTATACTAGGCCGGATACGCAGTATTTT
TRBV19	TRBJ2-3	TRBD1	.	CASSSPGGQNTQYF	TGTGCCAGTAGTTCGCCAGGGGGACAAAATACGCAGTATTTT
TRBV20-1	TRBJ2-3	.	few	CSARDGGRRADTQYF	TGCAGTGCTAGAGATGGCGGAAGACGTGCAGATACGCAGTATTTT
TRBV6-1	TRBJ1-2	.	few	CASSAAKGGNYGYTF	TGTGCCAGCAGTGCGGCGAAAGGGGGGAACTATGGCTACACCTTC
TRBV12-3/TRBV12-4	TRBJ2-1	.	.	CASSFGRYNEQFF	TGTGCCAGCAGTTTTGGGCGCTACAATGAGCAGTTCTTC
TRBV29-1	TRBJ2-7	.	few	CSVSFVGTGGYEQYF	TGCAGCGTCTCATTTGTCGGGACCGGGGGATACGAGCAGTACTTC
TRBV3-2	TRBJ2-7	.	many	CASSQTNRGPEQYF	TGTGCCAGCAGCCAAACGAACAGGGGGCCCGAGCAGTACTTC
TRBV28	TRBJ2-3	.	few	CASSLALPGDTQYF	TGTGCCAGCAGTTTAGCCCTCCCCGGGGATACGCAGTATTTT
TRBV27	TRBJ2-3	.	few	CASSSAHLNSITDTQYF	TGTGCCAGCAGTTCCGCCCACCTCAACTCCATAACAGATACGCAGTATTTT
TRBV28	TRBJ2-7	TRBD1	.	CASSLGTGDEQYF	TGTGCCAGCAGTCTCGGGACAGGGGACGAGCAGTACTTC
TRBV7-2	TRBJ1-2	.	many	CASSLSRDAGYTF	TGTGCCAGCAGCTTATCCAGGGACGCGGGCTACACCTTC
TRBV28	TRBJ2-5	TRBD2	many	CASSPAGGPGETQYF	TGTGCCAGCAGTCCAGCGGGAGGGCCGGGGGAGACCCAGTACTTC
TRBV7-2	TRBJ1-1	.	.	CASSLASTGKSTEAFF	TGTGCCAGCAGCTTAGCCTCTACAGGGAAGAGCACTGAAGCTTTCTTT
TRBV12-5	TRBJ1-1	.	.	CASVPPGTSGMAFF	TGTGCTAGTGTCCCCCCCGGGACTTCGGGGATGGCTTTCTTT
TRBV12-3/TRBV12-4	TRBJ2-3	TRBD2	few	CASSTAGPTDTQYF	TGTGCCAGCAGTACAGCGGGGCCCACAGATACGCAGTATTTT
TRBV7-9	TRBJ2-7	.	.	CASSRPGVAYEQYF	TGTGCCAGCAGCCGACCCGGGGTCGCCTACGAGCAGTACTTC
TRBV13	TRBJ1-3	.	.	CASRQASGNTIYF	TGTGCCAGCAGACAGGCTTCTGGAAACACCATATATTTT
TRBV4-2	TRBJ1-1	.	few	CASSQDRAGSLGYTEAFF	TGTGCCAGCAGCCAAGATAGGGCTGGCAGCCTGGGGTACACTGAAGCTTTCTTT
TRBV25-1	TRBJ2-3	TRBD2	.	CASSESRGLASTDTQYF	TGTGCCAGCAGTGAATCCAGGGGACTAGCGAGCACAGATACGCAGTATTTT
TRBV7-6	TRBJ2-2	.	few	CASSQTGSGELFF	TGTGCCAGCAGTCAAACAGGGTCCGGGGAGCTGTTTTTT